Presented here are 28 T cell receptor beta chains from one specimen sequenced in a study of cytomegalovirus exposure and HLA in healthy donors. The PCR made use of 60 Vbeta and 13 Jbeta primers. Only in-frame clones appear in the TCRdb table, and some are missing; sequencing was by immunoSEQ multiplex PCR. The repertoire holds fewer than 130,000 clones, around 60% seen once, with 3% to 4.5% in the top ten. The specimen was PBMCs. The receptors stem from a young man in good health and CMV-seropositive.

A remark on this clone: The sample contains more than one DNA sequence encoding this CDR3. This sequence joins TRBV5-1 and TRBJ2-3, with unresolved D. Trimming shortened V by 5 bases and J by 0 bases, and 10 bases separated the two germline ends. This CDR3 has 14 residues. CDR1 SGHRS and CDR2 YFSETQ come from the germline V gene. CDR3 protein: CASSLEPSTDTQYF. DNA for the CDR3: TGCGCCAGCAGTCTCGAGCCCAGCACAGATACGCAGTATTTT.

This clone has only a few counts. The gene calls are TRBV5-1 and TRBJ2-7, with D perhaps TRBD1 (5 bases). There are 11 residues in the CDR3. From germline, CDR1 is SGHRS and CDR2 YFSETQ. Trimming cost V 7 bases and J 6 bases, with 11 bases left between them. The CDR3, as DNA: TGCGCCAGCGAACCAGGGTTCGAGCAGTACTTC. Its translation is CASEPGFEQYF.

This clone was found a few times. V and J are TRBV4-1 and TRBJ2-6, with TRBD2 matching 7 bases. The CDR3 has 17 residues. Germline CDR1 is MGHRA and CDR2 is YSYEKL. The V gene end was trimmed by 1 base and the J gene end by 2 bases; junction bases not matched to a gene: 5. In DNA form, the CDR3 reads TGCGCCAGCAGCCAAGGTAAAGGGACTACTGGGGCCAACGTCCTGACTTTC. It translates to CASSQGKGTTGANVLTF.

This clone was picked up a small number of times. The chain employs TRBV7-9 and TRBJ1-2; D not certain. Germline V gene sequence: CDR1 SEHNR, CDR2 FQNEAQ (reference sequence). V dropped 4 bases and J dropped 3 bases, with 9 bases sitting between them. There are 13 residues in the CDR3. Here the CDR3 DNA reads TGTGCCAGCAGCTCCCGCCCGGACTATGGCTACACCTTC. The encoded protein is CASSSRPDYGYTF.

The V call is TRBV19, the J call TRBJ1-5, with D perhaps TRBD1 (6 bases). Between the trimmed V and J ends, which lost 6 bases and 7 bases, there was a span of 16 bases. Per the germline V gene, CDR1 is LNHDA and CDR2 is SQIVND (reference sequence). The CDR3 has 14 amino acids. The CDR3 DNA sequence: TGTGCCAGTAGCCAAGTGACAGGAAGGCAGCCCCAGCATTTT. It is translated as CASSQVTGRQPQHF.

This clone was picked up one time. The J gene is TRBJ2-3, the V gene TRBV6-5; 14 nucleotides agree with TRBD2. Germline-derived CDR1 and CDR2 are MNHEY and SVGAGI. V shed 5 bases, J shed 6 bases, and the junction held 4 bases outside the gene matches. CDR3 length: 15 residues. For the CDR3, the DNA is TGTGCCAGCAGTCGGACTAGCGGGGGGTATGATACGCAGTATTTT. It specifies CASSRTSGGYDTQYF.

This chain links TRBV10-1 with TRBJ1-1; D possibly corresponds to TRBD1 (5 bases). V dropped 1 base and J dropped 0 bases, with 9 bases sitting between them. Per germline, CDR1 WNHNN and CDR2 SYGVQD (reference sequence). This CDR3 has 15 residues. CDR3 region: CASSECQGLNTEAFF. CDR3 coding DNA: TGCGCCAGCAGTGAGTGCCAGGGTCTGAACACTGAAGCTTTCTTT.

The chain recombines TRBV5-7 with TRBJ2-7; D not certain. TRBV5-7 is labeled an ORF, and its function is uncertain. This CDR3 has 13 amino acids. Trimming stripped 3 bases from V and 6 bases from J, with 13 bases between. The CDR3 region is CASSWAPLGEQYF. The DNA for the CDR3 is TGTGCCAGCAGCTGGGCCCCCTTGGGCGAGCAGTACTTC.

The CDR3 is CASSYTVTGELFF. CDR3 nucleotide sequence: TGTGCCAGCAGTTATACGGTCACCGGGGAGCTGTTTTTT. The chain couples TRBV6-5 to TRBJ2-2, with D unclear. CDR1 is MNHEY, CDR2 SVGAGI, per germline. The CDR3 sequence is 13 residues long. Trimming left V 3 bases short and J 4 bases short, with 6 bases between.

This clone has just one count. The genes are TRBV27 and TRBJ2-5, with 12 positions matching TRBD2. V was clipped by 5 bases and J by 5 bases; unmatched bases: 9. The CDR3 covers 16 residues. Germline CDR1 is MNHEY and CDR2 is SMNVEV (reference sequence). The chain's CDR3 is CASSLTSGGPRETQYF. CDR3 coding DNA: TGTGCCAGCAGTCTTACTAGCGGGGGGCCGAGGGAGACCCAGTACTTC.

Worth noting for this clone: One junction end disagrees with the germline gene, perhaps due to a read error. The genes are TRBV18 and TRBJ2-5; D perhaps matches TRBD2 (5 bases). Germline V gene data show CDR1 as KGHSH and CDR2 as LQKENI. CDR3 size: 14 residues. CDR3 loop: CASSLGLDQETQYF. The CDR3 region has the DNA TGTGCCAGCTCACTCGGACTGGACCAGGAGACCCAGTACTTC.

CDR3 protein: CASRGAGLNGELFF. CDR3 in DNA: TGTGCCAGCAGGGGGGCTGGGTTGAACGGGGAGCTGTTTTTT. The J gene is TRBJ2-2, the V gene TRBV6-1, with D perhaps matching TRBD1 (6 bases). Trimming removed 6 bases at V and 7 bases at J, with 15 bases between. The CDR3 consists of 14 residues. Germline CDR1 MNHNS, CDR2 SASEGT.

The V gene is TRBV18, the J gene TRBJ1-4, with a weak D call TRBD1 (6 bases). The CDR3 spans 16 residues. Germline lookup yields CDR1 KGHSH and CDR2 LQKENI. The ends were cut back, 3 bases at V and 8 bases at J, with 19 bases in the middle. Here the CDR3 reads CASSPPSAGVGEKLFF. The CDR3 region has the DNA TGTGCCAGCTCACCCCCATCCGCAGGGGTTGGGGAAAAACTGTTTTTT. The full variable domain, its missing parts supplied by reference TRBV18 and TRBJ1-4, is NAGVMQNPRHLVRRRGQEARLRCSPMKGHSHVYWYRQLPEEGLKFMVYLQKENIIDESGMPKERFSAEFPKEGPSILRIQQVVRGDSAAYFCASSPPSAGVGEKLFFGSGTQLSVL.

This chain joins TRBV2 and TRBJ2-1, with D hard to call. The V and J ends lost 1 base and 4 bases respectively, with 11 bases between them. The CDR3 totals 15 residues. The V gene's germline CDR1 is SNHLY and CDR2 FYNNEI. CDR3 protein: CASSEGQISYNEQFF. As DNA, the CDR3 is TGTGCCAGCAGTGAAGGGCAGATCTCATACAATGAGCAGTTCTTC.

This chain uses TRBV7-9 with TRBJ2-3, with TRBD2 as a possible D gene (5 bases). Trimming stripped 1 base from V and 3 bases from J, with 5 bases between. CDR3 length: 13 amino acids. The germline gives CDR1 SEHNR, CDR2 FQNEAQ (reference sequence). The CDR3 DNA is TGTGCCAGCAGCTTAGGCGGGACAGATACGCAGTATTTT. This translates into CASSLGGTDTQYF.

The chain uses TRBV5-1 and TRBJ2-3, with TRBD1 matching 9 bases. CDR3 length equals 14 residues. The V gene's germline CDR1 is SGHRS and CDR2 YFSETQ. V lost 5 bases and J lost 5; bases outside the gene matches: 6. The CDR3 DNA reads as TGCGCCAGCAGTCATCCGGGACAGGGAGATACGCAGTATTTT. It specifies CASSHPGQGDTQYF.

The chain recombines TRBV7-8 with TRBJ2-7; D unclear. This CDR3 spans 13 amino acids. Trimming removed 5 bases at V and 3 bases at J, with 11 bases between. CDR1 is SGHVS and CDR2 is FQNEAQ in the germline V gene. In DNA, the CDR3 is TGTGCCAGCAGCCCTTCGGGTCTCTACGAGCAGTACTTC. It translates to CASSPSGLYEQYF.

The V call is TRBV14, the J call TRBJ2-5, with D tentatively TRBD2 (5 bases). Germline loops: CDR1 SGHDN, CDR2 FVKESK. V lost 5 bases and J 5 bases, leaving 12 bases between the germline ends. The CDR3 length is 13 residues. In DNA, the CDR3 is TGTGCCAGCAGCGGAGGACTTCACGAGACCCAGTACTTC. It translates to CASSGGLHETQYF.

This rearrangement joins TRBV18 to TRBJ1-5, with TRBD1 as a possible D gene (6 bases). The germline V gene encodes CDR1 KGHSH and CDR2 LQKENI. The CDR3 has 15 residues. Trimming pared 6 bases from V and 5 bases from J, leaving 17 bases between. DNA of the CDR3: TGTGCCAGCTCCCCCGGGACACTCAGGGATCAGCCCCAGCATTTT. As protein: CASSPGTLRDQPQHF.

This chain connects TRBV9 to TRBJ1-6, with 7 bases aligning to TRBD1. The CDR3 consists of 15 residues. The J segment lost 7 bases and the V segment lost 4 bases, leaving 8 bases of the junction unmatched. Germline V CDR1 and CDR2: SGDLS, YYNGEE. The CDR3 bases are TGTGCCAGCAGCTTACTCCGGGACAGAAATTCACCCCTCCACTTT. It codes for CASSLLRDRNSPLHF.

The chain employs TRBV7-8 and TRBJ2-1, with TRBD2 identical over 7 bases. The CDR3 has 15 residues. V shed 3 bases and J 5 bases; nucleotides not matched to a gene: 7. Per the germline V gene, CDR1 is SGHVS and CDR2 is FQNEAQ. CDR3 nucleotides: TGTGCCAGCAGCTTGCGGGGGAGCATAAACAATGAGCAGTTCTTC. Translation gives CASSLRGSINNEQFF.

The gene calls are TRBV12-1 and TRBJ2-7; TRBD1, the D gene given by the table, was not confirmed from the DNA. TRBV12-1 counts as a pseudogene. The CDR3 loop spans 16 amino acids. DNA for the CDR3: TGTGCCAGCAGCTTTGACGACGAGACAGGCTCCTACGAGCAGTACTTC. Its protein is CASSFDDETGSYEQYF.

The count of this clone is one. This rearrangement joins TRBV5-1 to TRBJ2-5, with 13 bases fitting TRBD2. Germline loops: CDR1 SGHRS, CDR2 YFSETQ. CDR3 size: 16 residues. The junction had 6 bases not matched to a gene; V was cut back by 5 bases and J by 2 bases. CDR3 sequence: CASSPGLAGVQETQYF. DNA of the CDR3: TGCGCCAGCAGTCCTGGACTAGCGGGGGTGCAAGAGACCCAGTACTTC.

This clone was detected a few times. CDR3 sequence: CASSSQTGQETQYF. CDR3 sequence (DNA): TGCGCCAGCAGCTCCCAGACAGGTCAAGAGACCCAGTACTTC. The chain uses TRBV5-1 and TRBJ2-5; the D gene is possibly TRBD1 (6 bases). With 3 bases removed from V and 2 bases from J, the gap between germline ends came to 11 bases. CDR3 size: 14 residues. From germline, CDR1 is SGHRS and CDR2 YFSETQ.

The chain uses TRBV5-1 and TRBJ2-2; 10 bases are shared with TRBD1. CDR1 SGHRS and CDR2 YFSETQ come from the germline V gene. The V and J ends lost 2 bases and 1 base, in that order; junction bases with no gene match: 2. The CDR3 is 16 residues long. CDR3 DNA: TGCGCCAGCAGCTTCCGGGACAGGGGGAACACCGGGGAGCTGTTTTTT. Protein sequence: CASSFRDRGNTGELFF.

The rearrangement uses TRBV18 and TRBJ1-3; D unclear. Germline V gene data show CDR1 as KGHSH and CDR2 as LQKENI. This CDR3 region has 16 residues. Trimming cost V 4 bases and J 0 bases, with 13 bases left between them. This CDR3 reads CASSLTDGSSGNTIYF. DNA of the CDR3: TGTGCCAGCTCACTCACAGACGGAAGCTCTGGAAACACCATATATTTT.

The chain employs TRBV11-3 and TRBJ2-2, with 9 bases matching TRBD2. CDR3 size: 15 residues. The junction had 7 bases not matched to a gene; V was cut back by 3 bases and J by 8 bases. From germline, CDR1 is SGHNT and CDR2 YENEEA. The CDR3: CASSFDQRGVGELFF. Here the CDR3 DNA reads TGTGCCAGCAGCTTCGACCAGCGGGGGGTAGGGGAGCTGTTTTTT.

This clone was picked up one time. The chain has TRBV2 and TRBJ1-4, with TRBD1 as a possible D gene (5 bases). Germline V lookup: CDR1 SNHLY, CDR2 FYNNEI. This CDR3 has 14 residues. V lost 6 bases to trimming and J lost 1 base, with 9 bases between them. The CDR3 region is CASRATVTNEKLFF. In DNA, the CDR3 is TGTGCCAGCAGAGCGACAGTAACTAATGAAAAACTGTTTTTT.